The rows below give T cell receptor beta chains drawn from one sample of a study of neurological immune-mediated disorders. Each CDR3 protein gets one entry after TCRdb re-called the 5' RACE reads with MiXCR. The top ten clones hold about 1.2% of a sample with about 120,000 distinct CDR3 sequences, about 3.4% of them seen once. Sequencing used PBMCs. These receptors originate from a woman aged 25 to 39 with multiple sclerosis. CDR3s include the opening cysteine and the closing phenylalanine or tryptophan. The D gene is left open where the match is weak. Clone size is given as once, few, many or a size class.

CDR3aa: CASSLGQPLYGYTF
CDR3nt: TGCGCCAGCAGCTTGGGGCAGCCTCTCTATGGCTACACCTTC
v_gene: TRBV5-1
d_gene: .
j_gene: TRBJ1-2
abundance: many

CDR3aa: CSAAKRGGLGTGELFF
CDR3nt: TGCAGTGCTGCTAAGCGGGGGGGCCTGGGCACCGGGGAGCTGTTTTTT
v_gene: TRBV20-1
d_gene: TRBD2
j_gene: TRBJ2-2
abundance: many

CDR3aa: CASSWKTGFGTEAFF
CDR3nt: TGCGCCAGCAGCTGGAAGACAGGGTTCGGGACTGAAGCTTTCTTT
v_gene: TRBV5-1
d_gene: TRBD1
j_gene: TRBJ1-1
abundance: many

CDR3aa: CSAPWEYTDTQYF
CDR3nt: TGCAGTGCTCCATGGGAATACACAGATACGCAGTATTTT
v_gene: TRBV20-1
d_gene: .
j_gene: TRBJ2-3
abundance: many

CDR3aa: CSAGGTSGRAWDEQFF
CDR3nt: TGCAGTGCTGGGGGGACTAGCGGGAGGGCCTGGGATGAGCAGTTCTTC
v_gene: TRBV20-1
d_gene: TRBD2
j_gene: TRBJ2-1
abundance: many

CDR3aa: CSARYNRGMNTEAFF
CDR3nt: TGCAGTGCTAGGTACAACAGGGGAATGAACACTGAAGCTTTCTTT
v_gene: TRBV20-1
d_gene: TRBD1
j_gene: TRBJ1-1
abundance: many

CDR3aa: CSAGGTEAFF
CDR3nt: TGCAGTGCCGGGGGCACTGAAGCTTTCTTT
v_gene: TRBV20-1
d_gene: .
j_gene: TRBJ1-1
abundance: many

CDR3aa: CASSPGPSMGLFF
CDR3nt: TGTGCCAGCAGCCCGGGACCCTCAATGGGACTGTTTTTT
v_gene: TRBV6-1
d_gene: .
j_gene: TRBJ1-4
abundance: many

CDR3aa: CSARDNLAGIYEQYF
CDR3nt: TGCAGTGCTAGAGATAACCTAGCGGGGATCTACGAGCAGTACTTC
v_gene: TRBV20-1
d_gene: TRBD2
j_gene: TRBJ2-7
abundance: many

CDR3aa: CASSLAGQLNIQYF
CDR3nt: TGTGCCAGCAGCTTAGCGGGACAGCTAAACATTCAGTACTTC
v_gene: TRBV7-2
d_gene: TRBD1
j_gene: TRBJ2-4
abundance: many

CDR3aa: CASSANVRDGANYGYTF
CDR3nt: TGTGCCAGCAGCGCCAACGTTCGGGACGGTGCTAACTATGGCTACACCTTC
v_gene: TRBV9
d_gene: .
j_gene: TRBJ1-2
abundance: many

CDR3aa: CSARDQGAIYNSPLHF
CDR3nt: TGCAGTGCTAGAGATCAGGGAGCCATCTATAATTCACCCCTCCACTTT
v_gene: TRBV20-1
d_gene: .
j_gene: TRBJ1-6
abundance: many

CDR3aa: CASSYSGTGVPTGELFF
CDR3nt: TGTGCCAGCAGTTACTCTGGGACAGGGGTCCCCACCGGGGAGCTGTTTTTT
v_gene: TRBV6-2/TRBV6-3
d_gene: TRBD1
j_gene: TRBJ2-2
abundance: many

CDR3aa: CASSLVAGRTDTQYF
CDR3nt: TGCGCCAGCAGCTTGGTAGCGGGACGCACAGATACGCAGTATTTT
v_gene: TRBV5-1
d_gene: TRBD2
j_gene: TRBJ2-3
abundance: many

CDR3aa: CASSLRFQDNEKLFF
CDR3nt: TGTGCCAGCAGCTTACGTTTCCAGGATAATGAAAAACTGTTTTTT
v_gene: TRBV7-9
d_gene: .
j_gene: TRBJ1-4
abundance: many

CDR3aa: CSAQGASDTQYF
CDR3nt: TGCAGCGCACAGGGGGCGTCTGATACGCAGTATTTT
v_gene: TRBV29-1
d_gene: TRBD1
j_gene: TRBJ2-3
abundance: many

CDR3aa: CASSPRDRGSPLHF
CDR3nt: TGCGCCAGCAGCCCCCGGGACAGGGGTTCACCCCTCCACTTT
v_gene: TRBV5-1
d_gene: TRBD1
j_gene: TRBJ1-6
abundance: many

CDR3aa: CSARDRGFYGYTF
CDR3nt: TGCAGTGCTAGAGATAGGGGGTTCTATGGCTACACCTTC
v_gene: TRBV20-1
d_gene: .
j_gene: TRBJ1-2
abundance: many

CDR3aa: CDSSNPLGEQYF
CDR3nt: TGTGACAGTAGTAACCCCTTGGGCGAGCAGTACTTC
v_gene: TRBV19
d_gene: .
j_gene: TRBJ2-7
abundance: few

CDR3aa: CSVTVSGNNYGYTF
CDR3nt: TGCAGCGTGACCGTTTCGGGGAATAACTATGGCTACACCTTC
v_gene: TRBV29-1
d_gene: .
j_gene: TRBJ1-2
abundance: many